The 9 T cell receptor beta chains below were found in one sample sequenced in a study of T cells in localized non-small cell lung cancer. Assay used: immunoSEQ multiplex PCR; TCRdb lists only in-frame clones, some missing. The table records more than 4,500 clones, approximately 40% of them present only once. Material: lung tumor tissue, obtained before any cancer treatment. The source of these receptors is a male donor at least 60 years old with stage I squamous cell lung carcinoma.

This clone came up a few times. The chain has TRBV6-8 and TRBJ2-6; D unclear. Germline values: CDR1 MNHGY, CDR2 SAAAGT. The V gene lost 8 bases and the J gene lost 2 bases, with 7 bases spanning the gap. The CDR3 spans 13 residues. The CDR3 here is CASSWTGANVLTF. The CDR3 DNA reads TGTGCCAGCTCGTGGACTGGGGCCAACGTCCTGACTTTC.

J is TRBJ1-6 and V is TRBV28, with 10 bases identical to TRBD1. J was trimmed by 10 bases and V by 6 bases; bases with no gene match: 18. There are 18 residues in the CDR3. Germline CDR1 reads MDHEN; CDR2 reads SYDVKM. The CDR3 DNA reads TGTGCCAGCAGACGGTTAGGGGCCGGGACAGGGGTAAGGTCACCCCTCCACTTT. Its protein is CASRRLGAGTGVRSPLHF.

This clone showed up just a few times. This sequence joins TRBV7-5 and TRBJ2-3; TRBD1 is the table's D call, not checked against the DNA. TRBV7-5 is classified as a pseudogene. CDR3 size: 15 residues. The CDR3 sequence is CASSLGQGASYTQYF. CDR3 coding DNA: TGTGCCAGCAGCTTGGGGCAGGGGGCGAGTTATACGCAGTATTTT.

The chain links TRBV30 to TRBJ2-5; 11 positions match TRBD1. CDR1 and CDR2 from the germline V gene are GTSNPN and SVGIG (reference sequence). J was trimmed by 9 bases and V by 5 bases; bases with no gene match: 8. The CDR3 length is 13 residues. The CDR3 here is CAWGVLGQGAQYF. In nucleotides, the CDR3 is TGTGCCTGGGGCGTGTTGGGACAGGGGGCCCAGTACTTC.

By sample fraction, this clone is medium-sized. CDR3 coding DNA: TGTGCCAGCAGATTCCGGGACAGGGAAGCTTTCTTT. Residues: CASRFRDREAFF. The chain is built from TRBV6-8 and TRBJ1-1, with 8 bases that match TRBD1. The junction had 5 bases not matched to a gene; V was cut back by 6 bases and J by 8 bases. The CDR3 runs 12 residues. Per germline, CDR1 MNHGY and CDR2 SAAAGT.

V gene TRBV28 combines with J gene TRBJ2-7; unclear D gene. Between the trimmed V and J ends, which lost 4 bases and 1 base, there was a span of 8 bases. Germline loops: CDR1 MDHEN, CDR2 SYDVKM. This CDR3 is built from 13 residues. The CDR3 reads CASSSTASYEQYF. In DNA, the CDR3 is TGTGCCAGCAGTTCCACCGCTTCCTACGAGCAGTACTTC.

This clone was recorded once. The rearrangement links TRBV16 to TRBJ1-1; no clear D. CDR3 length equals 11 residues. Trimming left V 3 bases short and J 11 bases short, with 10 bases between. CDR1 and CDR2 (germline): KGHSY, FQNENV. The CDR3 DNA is TGTGCCAGCAGCCACCGGACGATGGCTTTCTTT. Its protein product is CASSHRTMAFF.

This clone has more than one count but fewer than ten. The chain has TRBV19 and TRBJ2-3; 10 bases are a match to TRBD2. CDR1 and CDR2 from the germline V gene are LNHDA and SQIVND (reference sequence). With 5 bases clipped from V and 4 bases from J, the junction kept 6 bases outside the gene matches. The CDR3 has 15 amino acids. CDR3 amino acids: CASSSLAGVADTQYF. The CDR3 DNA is TGTGCCAGTAGTTCGCTAGCGGGGGTGGCAGATACGCAGTATTTT.

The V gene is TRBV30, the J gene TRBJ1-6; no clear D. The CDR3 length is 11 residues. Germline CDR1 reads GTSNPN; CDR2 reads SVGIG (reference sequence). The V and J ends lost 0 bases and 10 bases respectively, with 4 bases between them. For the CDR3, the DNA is TGTGCCTGGAGTGTAAGCTCACCCCTCCACTTT. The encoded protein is CAWSVSSPLHF.